A selection of T cell receptor beta chains follows, all from one sample in a study of blood T cell repertoires in COVID-19. The data were produced by immunoSEQ multiplex PCR, yet TCRdb's version contains in-frame clones alone and is incomplete. This table holds 90,000 to 100,000 clones, approximately 79% found once. Sequencing was done on a sample of peripheral blood. Receptors originate from a man between 65 and 85 years old with active or convalescent COVID-19. The CDR3 runs from the conserved cysteine through the conserved F or W. A D gene is named only where the DNA matches it firmly. Clone size is given for some rows only: seen once, a few or many times, or a class if the clone is expanded.

v_call: TRBV29-1
j_call: TRBJ2-7
clone_size: .
d_call: .
cdr3_nt: TGCAGCGCCGGGACTCAGTACGAGCAGTACTTC
cdr3_aa: CSAGTQYEQYF

v_call: TRBV10-3
j_call: TRBJ2-7
clone_size: few
d_call: TRBD1
cdr3_nt: TGTGCCATCAGTAAGACAGGGGGTCGTCGTCAAGCGGTCTACGAGCAGTACTTC
cdr3_aa: CAISKTGGRRQAVYEQYF

v_call: TRBV7-2
j_call: TRBJ2-2
clone_size: .
d_call: TRBD2
cdr3_nt: TGTGCCAGCAGCTCAACCGGGACTACAAACACCGGGGAGCTGTTTTTT
cdr3_aa: CASSSTGTTNTGELFF

v_call: TRBV2
j_call: TRBJ1-6
clone_size: .
d_call: TRBD1
cdr3_nt: TGTGCCAGCAGGACAGGGGCTTCACCCCTCCACTTT
cdr3_aa: CASRTGASPLHF

v_call: TRBV4-1
j_call: TRBJ1-3
clone_size: .
d_call: .
cdr3_nt: TGCGCCAGCAGCCAAGCAGGCGCAGGTGGAAACACCATATATTTT
cdr3_aa: CASSQAGAGGNTIYF

v_call: TRBV19
j_call: TRBJ2-5
clone_size: .
d_call: TRBD1
cdr3_nt: TGTGCCAGTGGGAACAGGGGGCAAGAGACCCAGTACTTC
cdr3_aa: CASGNRGQETQYF

v_call: TRBV3-1/TRBV3-2
j_call: TRBJ1-1
clone_size: .
d_call: TRBD1
cdr3_nt: TGTGCCAGCAGCCAAGGACAGGGGACTGAAGCTTTCTTT
cdr3_aa: CASSQGQGTEAFF

v_call: TRBV5-1
j_call: TRBJ2-2
clone_size: .
d_call: TRBD1
cdr3_nt: TGCGCCAGCAAAATTTGGGGACAGTCGAACACCGGGGAGCTGTTTTTT
cdr3_aa: CASKIWGQSNTGELFF

v_call: TRBV19
j_call: TRBJ2-1
clone_size: .
d_call: .
cdr3_nt: TGTGCCAGTAGTTCGACAGGCATGATCTCTGAGCAGTTCTTC
cdr3_aa: CASSSTGMISEQFF

v_call: TRBV10-3
j_call: TRBJ1-1
clone_size: .
d_call: TRBD1
cdr3_nt: TGTGCCATCAGAGACTTTGACAGGGCGACTGAAGCTTTCTTT
cdr3_aa: CAIRDFDRATEAFF

v_call: TRBV5-1
j_call: TRBJ2-5
clone_size: once
d_call: TRBD2
cdr3_nt: TGCGCCAGCAGCTGGGGGACTAGCGGGGGCCTACAAGAGACCCAGTACTTC
cdr3_aa: CASSWGTSGGLQETQYF

v_call: TRBV6-2/TRBV6-3
j_call: TRBJ2-1
clone_size: .
d_call: TRBD2
cdr3_nt: TGTGCCAGCAGTCCAAGCGGGGCGACCTACAATGAGCAGTTCTTC
cdr3_aa: CASSPSGATYNEQFF

v_call: TRBV7-2
j_call: TRBJ2-5
clone_size: .
d_call: TRBD1
cdr3_nt: TGTGCCAGCAGCTTAGCGGGGACAGGCCACATCGGCGAGACCCAGTACTTC
cdr3_aa: CASSLAGTGHIGETQYF

v_call: TRBV5-1
j_call: TRBJ2-2
clone_size: .
d_call: .
cdr3_nt: TGCGCCAGCAGCTTGGGACCGGGAGAGCTGTTTTTT
cdr3_aa: CASSLGPGELFF

v_call: TRBV28
j_call: TRBJ1-3
clone_size: .
d_call: .
cdr3_nt: TGTGCCAGCAGTTTATTAGCAGCGGCTGGAAACACCATATATTTT
cdr3_aa: CASSLLAAAGNTIYF

v_call: TRBV11-2
j_call: TRBJ2-2
clone_size: .
d_call: .
cdr3_nt: TGTGCCAGCAGTTCCACAAGCAGGGAATCCGGGGAGCTGTTTTTT
cdr3_aa: CASSSTSRESGELFF

v_call: TRBV13
j_call: TRBJ1-6
clone_size: .
d_call: .
cdr3_nt: TGTGCCAGCAGCTTAGCCCATGAGGCCTATAATTCACCCCTCCACTTT
cdr3_aa: CASSLAHEAYNSPLHF

v_call: TRBV6-5
j_call: TRBJ1-5
clone_size: once
d_call: TRBD1
cdr3_nt: TGTGCCAGCAGTTCCCAGCCAGGGGGCAGTCAGCCCCAGCATTTT
cdr3_aa: CASSSQPGGSQPQHF

v_call: TRBV10-1
j_call: TRBJ1-6
clone_size: .
d_call: TRBD1
cdr3_nt: TGCGCCAGCAGTGAGTGGACAGGGAGTCCCCTCCACTTT
cdr3_aa: CASSEWTGSPLHF

v_call: TRBV9
j_call: TRBJ1-2
clone_size: once
d_call: TRBD1
cdr3_nt: TGTGCCAGCAGCCCCAATTGGGGGGACAGTAAGGATGGCTACACCTTC
cdr3_aa: CASSPNWGDSKDGYTF

v_call: TRBV19
j_call: TRBJ2-5
clone_size: .
d_call: .
cdr3_nt: TGTGCCAGTAGTCCTCGAGTGAGGGAAGGGACCCAGTACTTC
cdr3_aa: CASSPRVREGTQYF

v_call: TRBV11-2
j_call: TRBJ1-5
clone_size: .
d_call: TRBD1
cdr3_nt: TGTGCCAGCAGCTTTCAGGGGGAGACACAGCCCCAGCATTTT
cdr3_aa: CASSFQGETQPQHF

v_call: TRBV3-1/TRBV3-2
j_call: TRBJ1-3
clone_size: .
d_call: .
cdr3_nt: TGTGCCAGCAGCCAGGTCTATTACTCTGGAAACACCATATATTTT
cdr3_aa: CASSQVYYSGNTIYF

v_call: TRBV4-3
j_call: TRBJ1-3
clone_size: .
d_call: TRBD1
cdr3_nt: TGCGCCAGCAGCCAAGTTTATCCGTTCGGACAGGGCTACACCATATATTTT
cdr3_aa: CASSQVYPFGQGYTIYF

v_call: TRBV5-1
j_call: TRBJ2-3
clone_size: .
d_call: TRBD2
cdr3_nt: TGCGCCAGCAGCCCGGGACTAGCGGGGACTTCTAGCACAGATACGCAGTATTTT
cdr3_aa: CASSPGLAGTSSTDTQYF

v_call: TRBV3-1/TRBV3-2
j_call: TRBJ1-2
clone_size: .
d_call: .
cdr3_nt: TGTGCCAGCAGCACGGAATGGGGGGTCCGGGGCTACACCTTC
cdr3_aa: CASSTEWGVRGYTF

v_call: TRBV28
j_call: TRBJ1-1
clone_size: .
d_call: .
cdr3_nt: TGTGCCAGCAGATGGAAGGGGACATTCGGTGAAGCTTTCTTT
cdr3_aa: CASRWKGTFGEAFF

v_call: TRBV11-2
j_call: TRBJ2-1
clone_size: .
d_call: .
cdr3_nt: TGTGCCAGCAGCTTAGATAGTGATCCCCTACGTTCCTACAATGAGCAGTTCTTC
cdr3_aa: CASSLDSDPLRSYNEQFF

v_call: TRBV18
j_call: TRBJ1-2
clone_size: few
d_call: .
cdr3_nt: TGTGCCAGCTCACCATCAGGGCGAGGCTACACCTTC
cdr3_aa: CASSPSGRGYTF

v_call: TRBV11-2
j_call: TRBJ2-3
clone_size: .
d_call: .
cdr3_nt: TGTGCCAGCAGCTTAAACTCCTTGGTGAGGGGCACAGATACGCAGTATTTT
cdr3_aa: CASSLNSLVRGTDTQYF

v_call: TRBV6-5
j_call: TRBJ2-5
clone_size: .
d_call: .
cdr3_nt: TGTGCCAGCAGGGCGGGACTCACCGGGGCCCAGTACTTC
cdr3_aa: CASRAGLTGAQYF

v_call: TRBV7-2
j_call: TRBJ1-1
clone_size: .
d_call: TRBD1
cdr3_nt: TGTGCCAGCAGCCCGGTCGGGGACAGGGGGACCACTGAAGCTTTCTTT
cdr3_aa: CASSPVGDRGTTEAFF

v_call: TRBV11-2
j_call: TRBJ2-3
clone_size: .
d_call: TRBD2
cdr3_nt: TGTGCCAGCAGCGAACTAGCGGGGGCTAGAACAGATACGCAGTATTTT
cdr3_aa: CASSELAGARTDTQYF

v_call: TRBV29-1
j_call: TRBJ2-5
clone_size: .
d_call: .
cdr3_nt: TGCAGCGGGGGTGGCGAGACCCAGTACTTC
cdr3_aa: CSGGGETQYF

v_call: TRBV27
j_call: TRBJ2-1
clone_size: .
d_call: .
cdr3_nt: TGTGCCAGCAGTTTTTCTAGCTCCTACAATGAGCAGTTCTTC
cdr3_aa: CASSFSSSYNEQFF

v_call: TRBV9
j_call: TRBJ1-1
clone_size: .
d_call: .
cdr3_nt: TGTGCCAGCAGCGTAGACCCCGGGGCAGGGGTGAACACTGAAGCTTTCTTT
cdr3_aa: CASSVDPGAGVNTEAFF

v_call: TRBV3-1/TRBV3-2
j_call: TRBJ1-1
clone_size: .
d_call: .
cdr3_nt: TGTGCCAGCAGCCCGCACTTGAACACTGAAGCTTTCTTT
cdr3_aa: CASSPHLNTEAFF

v_call: TRBV5-1
j_call: TRBJ2-3
clone_size: .
d_call: TRBD2
cdr3_nt: TGCGCCAGCAGCTTGCTGTCGGGGGGGGCCCGGGATACGCAGTATTTT
cdr3_aa: CASSLLSGGARDTQYF

v_call: TRBV12-3/TRBV12-4
j_call: TRBJ2-7
clone_size: .
d_call: TRBD1
cdr3_nt: TGTGCCAGCAGTCGGGACAGCACTACCGAGCAGTACTTC
cdr3_aa: CASSRDSTTEQYF

v_call: TRBV6-6
j_call: TRBJ2-7
clone_size: .
d_call: .
cdr3_nt: TGTGCCAGCAGTTATAGAGGGATTGGCTACGAGCAGTACTTC
cdr3_aa: CASSYRGIGYEQYF

v_call: TRBV12-5
j_call: TRBJ2-3
clone_size: .
d_call: .
cdr3_nt: TGTGCTAGTGGTTTTAGTACAGATACGCAGTATTTT
cdr3_aa: CASGFSTDTQYF

v_call: TRBV5-1
j_call: TRBJ2-1
clone_size: .
d_call: TRBD2
cdr3_nt: TGCGCCAGCAGCGACGGCGGGGGGTCCTTTCCTGAGCAGTTCTTC
cdr3_aa: CASSDGGGSFPEQFF